This TCR beta chain comes out of a study of blood T cell repertoires in COVID-19. CDR3 size: 16 residues. Germline V gene sequence: CDR1 LGHDT, CDR2 YNNKEL (reference sequence). J lost 2 bases, V lost 4 bases, and 5 bases had no gene match. Profiling relied on immunoSEQ multiplex PCR, and the TCRdb table lists in-frame clones only, not all of them. Among some 350,000 clones listed, roughly 90% were seen once. V gene TRBV3-1 (or the pseudogene TRBV3-2) combines with J gene TRBJ2-2; 9 positions agree with TRBD1. Sample: peripheral blood. The TCR was taken from a woman in her 30s with COVID-19, enrolled during active disease. The CDR3 sequence: CASSPTGGANTGELFF. In DNA, the CDR3 is TGTGCCAGCAGCCCAACAGGGGGCGCAAACACCGGGGAGCTGTTTTTT.